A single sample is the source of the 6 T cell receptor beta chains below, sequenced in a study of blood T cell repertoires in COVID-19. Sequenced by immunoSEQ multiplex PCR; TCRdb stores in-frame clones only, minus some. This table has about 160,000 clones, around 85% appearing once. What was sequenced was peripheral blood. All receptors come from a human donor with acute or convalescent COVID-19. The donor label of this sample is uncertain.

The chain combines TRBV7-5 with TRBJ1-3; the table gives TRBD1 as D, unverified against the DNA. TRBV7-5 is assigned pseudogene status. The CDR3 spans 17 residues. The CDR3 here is CARSLVLRDREGNTIYF. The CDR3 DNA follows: TGTGCCAGAAGCTTAGTACTAAGGGACAGGGAAGGCAACACCATATATTTT.

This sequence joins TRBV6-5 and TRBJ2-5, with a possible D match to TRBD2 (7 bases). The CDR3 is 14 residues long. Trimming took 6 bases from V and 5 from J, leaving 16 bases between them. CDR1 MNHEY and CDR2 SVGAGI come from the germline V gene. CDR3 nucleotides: TGTGCCAGCAGATTAACAGGGAGGGGCGAGACCCAGTACTTC. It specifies CASRLTGRGETQYF.

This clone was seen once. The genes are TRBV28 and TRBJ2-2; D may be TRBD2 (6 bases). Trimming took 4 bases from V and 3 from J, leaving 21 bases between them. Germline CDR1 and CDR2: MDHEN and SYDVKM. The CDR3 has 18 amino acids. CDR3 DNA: TGTGCCAGCAGTTATGGTTGGGGCGGGGCGCAGCACACCGGGGAGCTGTTTTTT. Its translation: CASSYGWGGAQHTGELFF. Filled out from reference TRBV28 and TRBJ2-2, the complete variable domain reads DVKVTQSSRYLVKRTGEKVFLECVQDMDHENMFWYRQDPGLGLRLIYFSYDVKMKEKGDIPEGYSVSREKKERFSLILESASTNQTSMYLCASSYGWGGAQHTGELFFGEGSRLTVL.

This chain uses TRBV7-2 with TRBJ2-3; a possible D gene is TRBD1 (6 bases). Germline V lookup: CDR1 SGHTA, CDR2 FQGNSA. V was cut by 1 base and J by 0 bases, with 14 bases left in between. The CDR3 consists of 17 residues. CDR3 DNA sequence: TGTGCCAGCAGCTTAGTTGGCAGGGGCACTAGCACAGATACGCAGTATTTT. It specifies CASSLVGRGTSTDTQYF. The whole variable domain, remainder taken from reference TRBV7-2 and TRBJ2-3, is GAGVSQSPSNKVTEKGKDVELRCDPISGHTALYWYRQSLGQGLEFLIYFQGNSAPDKSGLPSDRFSAERTGGSVSTLTIQRTQQEDSAVYLCASSLVGRGTSTDTQYFGPGTRLTVL.

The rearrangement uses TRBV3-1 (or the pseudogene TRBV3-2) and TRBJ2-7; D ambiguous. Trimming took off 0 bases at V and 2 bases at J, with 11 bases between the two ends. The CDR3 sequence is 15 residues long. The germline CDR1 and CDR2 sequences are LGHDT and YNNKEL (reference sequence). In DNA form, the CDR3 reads TGTGCCAGCAGCCAAGATTTCACTATTGCCTACGAGCAGTACTTC. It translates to CASSQDFTIAYEQYF.

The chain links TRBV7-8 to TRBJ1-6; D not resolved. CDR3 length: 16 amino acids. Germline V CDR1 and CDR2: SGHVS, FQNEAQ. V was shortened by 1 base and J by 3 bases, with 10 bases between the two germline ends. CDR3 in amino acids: CASSLVVGSYNSPLHF. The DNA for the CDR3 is TGTGCCAGCAGCTTAGTGGTTGGGAGCTATAATTCACCCCTCCACTTT.